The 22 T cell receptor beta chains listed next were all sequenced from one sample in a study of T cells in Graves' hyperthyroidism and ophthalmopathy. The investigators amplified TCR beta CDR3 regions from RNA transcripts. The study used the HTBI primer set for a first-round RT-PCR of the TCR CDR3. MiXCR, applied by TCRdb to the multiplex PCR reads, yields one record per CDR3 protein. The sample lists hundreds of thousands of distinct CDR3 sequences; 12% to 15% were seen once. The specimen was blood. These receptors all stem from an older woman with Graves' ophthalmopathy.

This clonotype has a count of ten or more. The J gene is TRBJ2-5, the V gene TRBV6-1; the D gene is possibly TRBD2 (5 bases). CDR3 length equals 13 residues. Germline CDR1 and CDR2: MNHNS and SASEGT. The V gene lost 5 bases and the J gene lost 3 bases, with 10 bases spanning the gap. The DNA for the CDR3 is TGTGCCAGCAGTACGGGGAACGAAGAGACCCAGTACTTC. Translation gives CASSTGNEETQYF.

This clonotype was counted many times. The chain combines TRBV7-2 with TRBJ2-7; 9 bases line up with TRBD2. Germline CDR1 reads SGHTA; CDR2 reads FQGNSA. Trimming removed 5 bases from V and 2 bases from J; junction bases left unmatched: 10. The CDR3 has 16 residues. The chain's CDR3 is CASSQGVAGGTYEQYF. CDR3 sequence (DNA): TGTGCCAGCAGCCAGGGGGTTGCGGGGGGGACCTACGAGCAGTACTTC.

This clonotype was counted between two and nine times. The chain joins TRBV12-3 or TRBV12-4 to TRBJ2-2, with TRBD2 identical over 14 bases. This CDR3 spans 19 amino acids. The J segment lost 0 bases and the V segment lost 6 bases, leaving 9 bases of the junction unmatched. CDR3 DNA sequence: TGTGCCAGCAGACTCGGGACTAGCGGGGGTAACGCGAACACCGGGGAGCTGTTTTTT. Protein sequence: CASRLGTSGGNANTGELFF.

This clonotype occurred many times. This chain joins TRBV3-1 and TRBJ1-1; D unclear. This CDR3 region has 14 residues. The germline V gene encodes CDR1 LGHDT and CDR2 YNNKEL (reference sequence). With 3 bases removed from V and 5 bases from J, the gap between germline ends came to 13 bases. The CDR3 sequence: CASSQRAGVTEAFF. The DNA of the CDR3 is TGTGCCAGCAGCCAGAGGGCCGGGGTTACTGAAGCTTTCTTT.

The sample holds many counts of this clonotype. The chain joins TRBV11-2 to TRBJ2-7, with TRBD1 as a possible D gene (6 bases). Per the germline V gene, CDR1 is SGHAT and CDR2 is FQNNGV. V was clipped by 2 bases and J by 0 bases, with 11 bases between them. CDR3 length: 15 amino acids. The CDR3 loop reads CASSLFPGHSYEQYF. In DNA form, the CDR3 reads TGTGCCAGCAGCTTATTTCCGGGACACTCCTACGAGCAGTACTTC.

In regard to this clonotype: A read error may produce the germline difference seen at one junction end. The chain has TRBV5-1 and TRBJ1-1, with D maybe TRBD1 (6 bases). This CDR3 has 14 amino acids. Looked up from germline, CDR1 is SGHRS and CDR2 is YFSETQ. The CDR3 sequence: CASSLYGGGTEALF. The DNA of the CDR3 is TGCGCCAGCAGCCTGTACGGGGGCGGCACTGAAGCTCTCTTT.

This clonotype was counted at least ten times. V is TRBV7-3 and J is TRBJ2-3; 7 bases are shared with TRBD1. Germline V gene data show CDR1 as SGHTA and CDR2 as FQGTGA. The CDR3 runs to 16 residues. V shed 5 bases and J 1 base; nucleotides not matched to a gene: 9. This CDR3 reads CASSATTGIGTDTQYF. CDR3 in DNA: TGTGCCAGCAGCGCTACGACAGGGATAGGCACAGATACGCAGTATTTT.

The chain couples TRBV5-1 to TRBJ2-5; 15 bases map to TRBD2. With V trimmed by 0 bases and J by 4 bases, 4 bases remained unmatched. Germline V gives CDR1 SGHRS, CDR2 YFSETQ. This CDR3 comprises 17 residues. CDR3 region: CASSLGPGLAGGETQYF. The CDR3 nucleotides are TGCGCCAGCAGCTTGGGACCGGGACTAGCGGGAGGAGAGACCCAGTACTTC.

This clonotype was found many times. The CDR3 region is CASSQEGQTSSPLHF. DNA of the CDR3: TGTGCCAGCAGCCAAGAGGGGCAGACGAGTTCACCCCTCCACTTT. The chain couples TRBV3-1 to TRBJ1-6; weak D call: TRBD1 (5 bases). The V and J ends lost 0 bases and 9 bases respectively, with 12 bases between them. Germline-derived CDR1 and CDR2 are LGHDT and YNNKEL (reference sequence). The CDR3 covers 15 residues.

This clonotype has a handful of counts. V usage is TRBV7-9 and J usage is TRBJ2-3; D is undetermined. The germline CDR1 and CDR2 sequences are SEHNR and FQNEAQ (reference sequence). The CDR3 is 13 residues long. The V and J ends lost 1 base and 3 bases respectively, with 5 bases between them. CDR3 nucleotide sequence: TGTGCCAGCAGCTTAGTCCAGACAGATACGCAGTATTTT. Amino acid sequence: CASSLVQTDTQYF.

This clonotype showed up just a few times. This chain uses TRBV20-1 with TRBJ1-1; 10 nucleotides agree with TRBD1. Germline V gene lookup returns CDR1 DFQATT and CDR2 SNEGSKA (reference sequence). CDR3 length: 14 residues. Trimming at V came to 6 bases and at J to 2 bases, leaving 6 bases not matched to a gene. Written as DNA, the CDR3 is TGCAGTGCCAGACCGACAGGGGGCAACACTGAAGCTTTCTTT. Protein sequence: CSARPTGGNTEAFF.

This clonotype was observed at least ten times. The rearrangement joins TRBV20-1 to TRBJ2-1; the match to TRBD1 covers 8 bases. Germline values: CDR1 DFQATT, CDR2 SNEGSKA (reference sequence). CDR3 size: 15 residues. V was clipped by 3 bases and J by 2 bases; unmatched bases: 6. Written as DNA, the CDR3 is TGCAGTGCTAGTGTCGACAGGGGCGCCTACAATGAGCAGTTCTTC. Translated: CSASVDRGAYNEQFF.

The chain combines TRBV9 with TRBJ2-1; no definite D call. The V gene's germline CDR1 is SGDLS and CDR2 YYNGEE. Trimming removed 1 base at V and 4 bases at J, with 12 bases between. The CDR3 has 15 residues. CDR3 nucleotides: TGTGCCAGCAGCGTAAATCGGGCCACTTACAATGAGCAGTTCTTC. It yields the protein CASSVNRATYNEQFF. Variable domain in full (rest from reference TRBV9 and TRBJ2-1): DSGVTQTPKHLITATGQRVTLRCSPRSGDLSVYWYQQSLDQGLQFLIQYYNGEERAKGNILERFSAQQFPDLHSELNLSSLELGDSALYFCASSVNRATYNEQFFGPGTRLTVL.

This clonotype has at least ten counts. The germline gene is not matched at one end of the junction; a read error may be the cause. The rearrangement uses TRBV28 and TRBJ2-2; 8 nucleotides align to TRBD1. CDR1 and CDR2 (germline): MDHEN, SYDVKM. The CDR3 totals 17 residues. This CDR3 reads CASTLSRQGINTGELFF. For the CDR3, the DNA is TGTGCCAGCACTTTATCCCGACAGGGGATTAACACCGGGGAGCTGTTTTTT.

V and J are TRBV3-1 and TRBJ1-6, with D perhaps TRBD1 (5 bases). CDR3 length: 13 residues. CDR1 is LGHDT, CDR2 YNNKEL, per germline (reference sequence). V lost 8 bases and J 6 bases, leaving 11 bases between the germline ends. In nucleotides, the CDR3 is TGTGCCAGCGTTCGGGGGGTTAATTCACCCCTCCACTTT. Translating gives CASVRGVNSPLHF.

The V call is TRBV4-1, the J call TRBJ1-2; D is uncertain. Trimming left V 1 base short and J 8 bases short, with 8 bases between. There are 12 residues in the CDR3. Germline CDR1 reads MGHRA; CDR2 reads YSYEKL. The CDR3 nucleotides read TGCGCCAGCAGCCAAGTAGGAGGGGGCTACACCTTC. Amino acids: CASSQVGGGYTF.

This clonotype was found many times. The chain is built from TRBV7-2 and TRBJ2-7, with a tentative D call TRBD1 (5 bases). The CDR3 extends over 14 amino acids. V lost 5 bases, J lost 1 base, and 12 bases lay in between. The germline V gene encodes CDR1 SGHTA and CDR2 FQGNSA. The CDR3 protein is CASSQLGRSYEQYF. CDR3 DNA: TGTGCCAGCAGCCAATTGGGGCGGTCCTACGAGCAGTACTTC.

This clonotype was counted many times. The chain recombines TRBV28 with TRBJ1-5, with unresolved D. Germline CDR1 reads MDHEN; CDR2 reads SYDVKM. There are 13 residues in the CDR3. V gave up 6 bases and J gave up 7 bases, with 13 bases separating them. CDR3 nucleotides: TGTGCCAGCAGACCAACACTTGTCCAGCCCCAGCATTTT. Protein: CASRPTLVQPQHF.

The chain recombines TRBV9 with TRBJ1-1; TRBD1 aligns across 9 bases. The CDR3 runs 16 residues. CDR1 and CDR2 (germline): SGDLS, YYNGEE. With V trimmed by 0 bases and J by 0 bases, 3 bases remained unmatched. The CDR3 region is CASSVVGQGLNTEAFF. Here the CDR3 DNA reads TGTGCCAGCAGCGTAGTGGGACAGGGTTTGAACACTGAAGCTTTCTTT.

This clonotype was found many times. For the CDR3, the DNA is TGCAGTGCTAACTTCAGGGGTGAAAGGTACGAGCAGTACTTC. It encodes CSANFRGERYEQYF. V usage is TRBV20-1 and J usage is TRBJ2-7; tentatively, D is TRBD1 (6 bases). V was trimmed by 4 bases and J by 4 bases, leaving 17 bases between them. CDR3 length: 14 residues. Germline values: CDR1 DFQATT, CDR2 SNEGSKA (reference sequence).

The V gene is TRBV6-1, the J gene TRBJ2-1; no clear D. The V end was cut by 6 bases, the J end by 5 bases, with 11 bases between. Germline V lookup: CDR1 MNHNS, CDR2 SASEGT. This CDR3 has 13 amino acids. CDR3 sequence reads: CASRLGGDNEQFF. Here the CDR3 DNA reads TGTGCCAGCAGACTTGGTGGGGACAATGAGCAGTTCTTC.

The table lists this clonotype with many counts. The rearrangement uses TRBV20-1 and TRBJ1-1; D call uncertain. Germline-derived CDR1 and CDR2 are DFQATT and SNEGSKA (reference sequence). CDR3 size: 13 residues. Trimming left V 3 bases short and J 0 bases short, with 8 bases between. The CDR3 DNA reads TGCAGTGCTAGTAGTGCGGTGAACACTGAAGCTTTCTTT. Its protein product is CSASSAVNTEAFF.